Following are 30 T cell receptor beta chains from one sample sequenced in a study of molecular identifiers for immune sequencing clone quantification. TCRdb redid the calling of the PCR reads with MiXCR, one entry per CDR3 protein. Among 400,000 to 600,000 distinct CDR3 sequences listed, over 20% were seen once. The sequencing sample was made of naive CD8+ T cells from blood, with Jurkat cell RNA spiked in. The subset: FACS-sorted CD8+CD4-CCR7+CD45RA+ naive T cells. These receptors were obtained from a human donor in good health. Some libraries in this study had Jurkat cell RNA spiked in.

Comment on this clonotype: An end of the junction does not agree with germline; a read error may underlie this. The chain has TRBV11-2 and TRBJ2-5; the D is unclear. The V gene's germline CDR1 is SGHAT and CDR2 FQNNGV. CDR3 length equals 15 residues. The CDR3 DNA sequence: TGTGCCGGCAGCTCATGGGCAGACAAACAAGAGACCCAGTACTTC. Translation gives CAGSSWADKQETQYF.

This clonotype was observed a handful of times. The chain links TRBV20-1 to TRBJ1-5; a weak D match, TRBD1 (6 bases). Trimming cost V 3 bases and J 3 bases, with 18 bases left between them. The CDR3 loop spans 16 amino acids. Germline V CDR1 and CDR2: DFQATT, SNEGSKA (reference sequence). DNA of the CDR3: TGCAGTGCTAGTCGGGACACCATCCGCCCCAATCAGCCCCAGCATTTT. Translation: CSASRDTIRPNQPQHF.

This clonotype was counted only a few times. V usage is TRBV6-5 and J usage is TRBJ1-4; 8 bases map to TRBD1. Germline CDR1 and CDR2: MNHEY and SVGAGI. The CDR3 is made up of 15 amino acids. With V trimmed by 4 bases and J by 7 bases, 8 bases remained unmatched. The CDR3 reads CASSSGTQGGEKLFF. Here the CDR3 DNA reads TGTGCCAGCAGTTCCGGTACACAGGGGGGTGAAAAACTGTTTTTT.

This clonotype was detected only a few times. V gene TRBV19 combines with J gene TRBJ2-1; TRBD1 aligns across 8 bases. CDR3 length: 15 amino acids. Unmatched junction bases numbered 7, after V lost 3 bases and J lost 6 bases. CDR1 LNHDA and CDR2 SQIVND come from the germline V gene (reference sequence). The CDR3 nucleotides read TGTGCCAGTAGTATCGGTCAGGGGGCTTTCAATGAGCAGTTCTTC. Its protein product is CASSIGQGAFNEQFF. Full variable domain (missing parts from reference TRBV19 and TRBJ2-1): DGGITQSPKYLFRKEGQNVTLSCEQNLNHDAMYWYRQDPGQGLRLIYYSQIVNDFQKGDIAEGYSVSREKKESFPLTVTSAQKNPTAFYLCASSIGQGAFNEQFFGPGTRLTVL.

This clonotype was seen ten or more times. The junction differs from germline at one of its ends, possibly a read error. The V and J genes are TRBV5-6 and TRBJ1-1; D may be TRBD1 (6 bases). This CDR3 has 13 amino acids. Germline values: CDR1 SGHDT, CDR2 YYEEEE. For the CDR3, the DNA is TGTGCCAGCAGTTTGGGAGGGGGAGCTGAAGCTTTCTTT. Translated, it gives CASSLGGGAEAFF.

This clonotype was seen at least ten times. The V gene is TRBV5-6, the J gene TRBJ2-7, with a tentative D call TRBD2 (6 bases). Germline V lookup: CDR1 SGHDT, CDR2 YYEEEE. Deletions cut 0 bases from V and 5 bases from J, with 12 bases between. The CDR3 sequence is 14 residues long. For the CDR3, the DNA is TGTGCCAGCAGCTTGGAGGAGGAGGGTAACGAGCAGTACTTC. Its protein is CASSLEEEGNEQYF.

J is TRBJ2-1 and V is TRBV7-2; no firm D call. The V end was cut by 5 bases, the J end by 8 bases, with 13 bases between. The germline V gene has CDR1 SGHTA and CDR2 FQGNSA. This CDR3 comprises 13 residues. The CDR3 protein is CASSPPLTYEQFF. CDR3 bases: TGTGCCAGCAGCCCCCCTCTTACCTATGAGCAGTTCTTC. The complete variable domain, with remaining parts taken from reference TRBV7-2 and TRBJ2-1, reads GAGVSQSPSNKVTEKGKDVELRCDPISGHTALYWYRQSLGQGLEFLIYFQGNSAPDKSGLPSDRFSAERTGGSVSTLTIQRTQQEDSAVYLCASSPPLTYEQFFGPGTRLTVL.

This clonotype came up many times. CDR3 nucleotide sequence: TGTGCCTGGAGTGTAGAATCAGGAGCAGATACGCAGTATTTT. It specifies CAWSVESGADTQYF. The chain links TRBV30 to TRBJ2-3; D ambiguous. Trimming cost V 0 bases and J 4 bases, with 11 bases left between them. The CDR3 sequence is 14 residues long. From germline, CDR1 is GTSNPN and CDR2 SVGIG (reference sequence).

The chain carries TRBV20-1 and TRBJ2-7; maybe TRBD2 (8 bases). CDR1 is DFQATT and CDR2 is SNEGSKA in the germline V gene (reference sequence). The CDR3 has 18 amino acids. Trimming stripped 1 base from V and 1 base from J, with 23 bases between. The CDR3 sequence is CSARGTGHGTRNSYEQYF. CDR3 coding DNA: TGCAGTGCTAGAGGGACAGGTCATGGGACTAGGAATTCCTACGAGCAGTACTTC.

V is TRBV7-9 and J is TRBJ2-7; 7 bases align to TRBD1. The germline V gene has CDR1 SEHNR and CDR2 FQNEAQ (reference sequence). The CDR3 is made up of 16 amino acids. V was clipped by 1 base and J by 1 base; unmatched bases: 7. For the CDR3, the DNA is TGTGCCAGCAGCTTAGTGTACGGGACAGTATCCTACGAGCAGTACTTC. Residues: CASSLVYGTVSYEQYF.

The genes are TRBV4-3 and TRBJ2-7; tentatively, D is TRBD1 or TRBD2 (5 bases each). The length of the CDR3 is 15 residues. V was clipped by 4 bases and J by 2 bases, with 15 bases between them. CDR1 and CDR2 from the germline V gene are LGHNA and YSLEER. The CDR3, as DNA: TGCGCCAGCAGCCGAAACGTGGGGGAGACCTACGAGCAGTACTTC. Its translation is CASSRNVGETYEQYF.

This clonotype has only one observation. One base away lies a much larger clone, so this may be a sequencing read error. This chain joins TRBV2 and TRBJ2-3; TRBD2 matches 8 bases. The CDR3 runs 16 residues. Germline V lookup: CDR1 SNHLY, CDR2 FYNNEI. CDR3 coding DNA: TGTGCCAGCAGTGGAGGTCTAGCGGGCGGCACAGGTACGCAGTATTTT. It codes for CASSGGLAGGTGTQYF.

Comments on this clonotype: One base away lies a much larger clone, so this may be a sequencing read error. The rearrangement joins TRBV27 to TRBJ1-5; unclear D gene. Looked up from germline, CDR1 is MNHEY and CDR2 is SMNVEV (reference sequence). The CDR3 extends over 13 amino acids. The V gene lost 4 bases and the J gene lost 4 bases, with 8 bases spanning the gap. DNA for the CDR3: TGTGCCAGCAGTTCATCGGTTAATCAGCCCCAGCATTTT. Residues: CASSSSVNQPQHF.

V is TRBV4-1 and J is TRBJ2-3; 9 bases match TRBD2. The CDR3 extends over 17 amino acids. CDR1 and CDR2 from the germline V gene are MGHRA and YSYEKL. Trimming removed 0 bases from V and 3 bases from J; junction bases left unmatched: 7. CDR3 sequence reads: CASSQEEGRGGTDTQYF. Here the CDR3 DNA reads TGCGCCAGCAGCCAAGAAGAGGGGCGGGGGGGGACAGATACGCAGTATTTT.

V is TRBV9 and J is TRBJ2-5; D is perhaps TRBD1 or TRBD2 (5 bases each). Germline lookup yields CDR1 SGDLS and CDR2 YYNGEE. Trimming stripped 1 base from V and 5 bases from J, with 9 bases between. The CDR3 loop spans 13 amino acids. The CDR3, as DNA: TGTGCCAGCAGCGTAATGGGGGAGGAGACCCAGTACTTC. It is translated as CASSVMGEETQYF.

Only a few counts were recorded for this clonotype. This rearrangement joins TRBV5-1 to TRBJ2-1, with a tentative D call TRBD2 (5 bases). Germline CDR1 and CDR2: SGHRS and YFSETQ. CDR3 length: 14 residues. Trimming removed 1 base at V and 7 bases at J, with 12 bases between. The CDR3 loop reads CASSLSRSGNEQFF. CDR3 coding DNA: TGCGCCAGCAGCTTGTCTAGATCGGGAAATGAGCAGTTCTTC.

CDR3: CASSDDRGSNQPQHF. CDR3 DNA sequence: TGTGCCAGCAGCGATGACAGGGGGAGCAATCAGCCCCAGCATTTT. This chain connects TRBV12-3 or TRBV12-4 to TRBJ1-5; 9 positions agree with TRBD1. The V segment lost 6 bases and the J segment 1 base; nucleotides outside the gene matches: 4. The CDR3 runs 15 residues.

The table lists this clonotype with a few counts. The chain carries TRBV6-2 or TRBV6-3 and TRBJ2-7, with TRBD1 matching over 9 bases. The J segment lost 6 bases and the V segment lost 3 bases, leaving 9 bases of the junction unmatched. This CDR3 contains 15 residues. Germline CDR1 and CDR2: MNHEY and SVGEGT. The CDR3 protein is CASSYIRTGGAEQYF. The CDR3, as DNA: TGTGCCAGCAGTTATATTCGAACAGGGGGCGCCGAGCAGTACTTC.

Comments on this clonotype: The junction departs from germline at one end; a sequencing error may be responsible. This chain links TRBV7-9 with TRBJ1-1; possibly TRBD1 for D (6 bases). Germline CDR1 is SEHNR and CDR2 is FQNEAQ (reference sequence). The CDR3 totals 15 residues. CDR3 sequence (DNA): TGTGCCAGCAGCTTAAGGACAGTAACGAACACTGAAGCTCTCTTT. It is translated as CASSLRTVTNTEALF. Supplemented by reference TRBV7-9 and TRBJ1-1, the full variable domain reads DTGVSQNPRHKITKRGQNVTFRCDPISEHNRLYWYRQTLGQGPEFLTYFQNEAQLEKSRLLSDRFSAERPKGSFSTLEIQRTEQGDSAMYLCASSLRTVTNTEALFGQGTRLTVV.

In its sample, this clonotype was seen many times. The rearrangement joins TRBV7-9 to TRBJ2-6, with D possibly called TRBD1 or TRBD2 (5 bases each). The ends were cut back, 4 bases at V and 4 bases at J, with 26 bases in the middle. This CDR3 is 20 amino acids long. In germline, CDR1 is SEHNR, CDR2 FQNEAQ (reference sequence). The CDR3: CASSSGPGTLRSVGANVLTF. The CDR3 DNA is TGTGCCAGCAGCTCGGGACCGGGTACTCTTCGCTCTGTGGGGGCCAACGTCCTGACTTTC.

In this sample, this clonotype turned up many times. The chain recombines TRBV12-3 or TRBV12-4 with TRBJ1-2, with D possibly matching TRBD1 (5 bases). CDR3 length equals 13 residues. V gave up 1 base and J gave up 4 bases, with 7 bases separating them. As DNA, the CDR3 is TGTGCCAGCAGTTTAGGACAGTCCTATGGCTACACCTTC. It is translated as CASSLGQSYGYTF.

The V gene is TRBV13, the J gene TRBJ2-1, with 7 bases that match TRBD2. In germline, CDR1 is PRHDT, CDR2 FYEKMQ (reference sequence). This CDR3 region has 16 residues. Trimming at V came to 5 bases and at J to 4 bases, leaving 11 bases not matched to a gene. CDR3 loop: CASSPSSGPRYNEQFF. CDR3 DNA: TGTGCCAGCAGCCCCAGTAGCGGGCCTCGATACAATGAGCAGTTCTTC.

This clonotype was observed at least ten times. The DNA for the CDR3 is TGCAGTGCTAAGACAGGGGGACGGACTGAAGCTTTCTTT. Protein sequence: CSAKTGGRTEAFF. This sequence joins TRBV20-1 and TRBJ1-1, with 9 bases aligning to TRBD1. The V segment lost 4 bases and the J segment 5 bases; nucleotides outside the gene matches: 5. Germline CDR1 DFQATT, CDR2 SNEGSKA (reference sequence). The CDR3 spans 13 residues.

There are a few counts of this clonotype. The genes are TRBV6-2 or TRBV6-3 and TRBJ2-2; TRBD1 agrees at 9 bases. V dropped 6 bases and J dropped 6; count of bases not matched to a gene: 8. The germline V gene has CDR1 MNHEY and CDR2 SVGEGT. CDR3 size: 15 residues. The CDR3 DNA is TGTGCCAGCAGCAGGGGGACAGGGCTAGCCGGGGAGCTGTTTTTT. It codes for CASSRGTGLAGELFF.

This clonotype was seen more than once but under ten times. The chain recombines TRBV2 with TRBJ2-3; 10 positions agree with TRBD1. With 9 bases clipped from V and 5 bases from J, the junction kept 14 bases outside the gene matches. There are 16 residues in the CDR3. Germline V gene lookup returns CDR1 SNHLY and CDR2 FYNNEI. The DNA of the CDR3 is TGTGCCAGAAGACAGGGGGCGTCCGCTCCCCTAGATACGCAGTATTTT. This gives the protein CARRQGASAPLDTQYF. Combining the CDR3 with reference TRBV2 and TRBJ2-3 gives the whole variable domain EPEVTQTPSHQVTQMGQEVILRCVPISNHLYFYWYRQILGQKVEFLVSFYNNEISEKSEIFDDQFSVERPDGSNFTLKIRSTKLEDSAMYFCARRQGASAPLDTQYFGPGTRLTVL.

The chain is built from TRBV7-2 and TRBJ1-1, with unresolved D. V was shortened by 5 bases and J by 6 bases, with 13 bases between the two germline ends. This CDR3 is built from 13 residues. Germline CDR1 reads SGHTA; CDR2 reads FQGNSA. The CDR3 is CASSEIEAPEAFF. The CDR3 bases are TGTGCCAGCAGCGAAATAGAAGCCCCTGAAGCTTTCTTT.

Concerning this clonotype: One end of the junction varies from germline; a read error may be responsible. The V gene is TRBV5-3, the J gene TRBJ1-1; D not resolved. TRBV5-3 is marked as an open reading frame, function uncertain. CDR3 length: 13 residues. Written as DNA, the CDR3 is TGTGCCAGCAGCTTAGGGTTGGCCACTGAAGCTTTCTTT. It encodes CASSLGLATEAFF.

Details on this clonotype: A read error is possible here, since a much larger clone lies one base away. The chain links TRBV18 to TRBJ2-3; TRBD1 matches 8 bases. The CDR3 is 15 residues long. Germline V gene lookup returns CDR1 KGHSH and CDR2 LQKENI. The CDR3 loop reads CTSSATGDPPKSQYF. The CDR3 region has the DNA TGTACCAGCTCAGCGACAGGGGACCCACCTAAGTCGCAGTATTTT.

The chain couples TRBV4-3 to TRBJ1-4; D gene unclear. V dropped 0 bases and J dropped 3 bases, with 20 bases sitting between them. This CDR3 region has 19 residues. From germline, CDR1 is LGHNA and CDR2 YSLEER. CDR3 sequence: CASSQDPHVMQSSNEKLFF. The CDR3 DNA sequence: TGCGCCAGCAGCCAAGATCCCCACGTCATGCAGAGCTCTAATGAAAAACTGTTTTTT.

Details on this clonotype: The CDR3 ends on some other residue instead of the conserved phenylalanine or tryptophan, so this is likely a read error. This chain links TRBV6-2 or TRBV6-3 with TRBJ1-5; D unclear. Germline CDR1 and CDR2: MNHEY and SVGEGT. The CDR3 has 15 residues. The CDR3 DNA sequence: TGTGCCAGCAGACCGGACGGCATTCGCAACCAGCCCCAGCATCTT. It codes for CASRPDGIRNQPQHL.